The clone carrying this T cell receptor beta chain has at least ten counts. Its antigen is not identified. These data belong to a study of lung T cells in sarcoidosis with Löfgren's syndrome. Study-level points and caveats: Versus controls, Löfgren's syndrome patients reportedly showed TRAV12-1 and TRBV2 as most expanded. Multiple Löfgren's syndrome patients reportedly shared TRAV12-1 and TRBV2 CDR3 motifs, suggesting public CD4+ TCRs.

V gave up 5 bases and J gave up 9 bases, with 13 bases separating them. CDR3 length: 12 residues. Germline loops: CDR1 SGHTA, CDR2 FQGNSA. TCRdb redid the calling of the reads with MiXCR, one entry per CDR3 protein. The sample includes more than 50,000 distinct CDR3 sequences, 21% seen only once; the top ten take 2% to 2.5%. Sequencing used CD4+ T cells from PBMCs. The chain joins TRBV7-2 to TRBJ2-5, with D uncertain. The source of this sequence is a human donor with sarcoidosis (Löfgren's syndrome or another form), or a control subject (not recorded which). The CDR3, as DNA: TGTGCCAGCAGCCCGACCCTTTGGGCCCAGTACTTC. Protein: CASSPTLWAQYF.